Below are 20 T cell receptor beta chains sequenced from a single sample in a study of blood T cell repertoires in COVID-19. Sequencing used immunoSEQ multiplex PCR; TCRdb keeps in-frame clones, though not all of them. The table shows about 93,000 clones, with around 90% occurring only once. The sequenced sample was peripheral blood. These receptors were taken from a human donor with active COVID-19. The donor label of this sample is uncertain.

The chain has TRBV25-1 and TRBJ1-1; D remains unclear. The CDR3 runs to 13 residues. With 9 bases removed from V and 0 bases from J, the gap between germline ends came to 11 bases. Germline V gene data show CDR1 as MGHDK and CDR2 as SYGVNS. In nucleotides, the CDR3 is TGTGCCAGTGCGGGCAGGCTGAACACTGAAGCTTTCTTT. Amino acid sequence: CASAGRLNTEAFF.

This clone came up once. The chain is built from TRBV5-6 and TRBJ1-4, with D uncertain. The CDR3 length is 16 residues. Germline CDR1 SGHDT, CDR2 YYEEEE. With 1 base removed from V and 0 bases from J, the gap between germline ends came to 10 bases. CDR3 in amino acids: CASSLSWAATNEKLFF. CDR3 nucleotide sequence: TGTGCCAGCAGCTTGAGCTGGGCCGCAACTAATGAAAAACTGTTTTTT. Variable domain in full (rest from reference TRBV5-6 and TRBJ1-4): DAGVTQSPTHLIKTRGQQVTLRCSPKSGHDTVSWYQQALGQGPQFIFQYYEEEERQRGNFPDRFSGHQFPNYSSELNVNALLLGDSALYLCASSLSWAATNEKLFFGSGTQLSVL.

The chain employs TRBV7-9 and TRBJ1-1; D gene ambiguous. CDR1 and CDR2 (germline): SEHNR, FQNEAQ (reference sequence). This CDR3 is 12 amino acids long. Trimming removed 6 bases at V and 4 bases at J, with 9 bases between. CDR3 sequence: CASSSGFTEAFF. CDR3 in DNA: TGTGCCAGCAGTTCGGGATTCACTGAAGCTTTCTTT.

Concerning this clone itself: Other DNA sequences in this specimen translate into the identical CDR3. The chain uses TRBV9 and TRBJ1-3; D call uncertain. The V end lost 0 bases, the J end lost 1 base, and 8 bases lay between the germline ends. The germline gives CDR1 SGDLS, CDR2 YYNGEE. The CDR3 runs to 15 residues. CDR3 DNA: TGTGCCAGCAGCGTAGGACGGGGATCTGGAAACACCATATATTTT. This translates into CASSVGRGSGNTIYF.

This clone was recorded once. This chain connects TRBV30 to TRBJ2-7, with D unresolved. The V end lost 5 bases, the J end lost 0 bases, and 11 bases lay between the germline ends. The CDR3 sequence is 13 residues long. CDR1 GTSNPN and CDR2 SVGIG come from the germline V gene (reference sequence). CDR3 bases: TGTGCCTGGTCGCCCGGTTTCTCCTACGAGCAGTACTTC. It translates to CAWSPGFSYEQYF.

CDR3: CASTSEGSYGYTF. The CDR3 nucleotides read TGTGCCAGCACCTCGGAGGGATCCTATGGCTACACCTTC. The chain employs TRBV28 and TRBJ1-2; D remains ambiguous. CDR1 is MDHEN and CDR2 is SYDVKM in the germline V gene. The V end lost 7 bases, the J end lost 4 bases, and 13 bases lay between the germline ends. This CDR3 spans 13 amino acids.

This chain uses TRBV27 with TRBJ1-1, with D unresolved. Deletions cut 5 bases from V and 1 base from J, with 8 bases between. In germline, CDR1 is MNHEY, CDR2 SMNVEV (reference sequence). This CDR3 comprises 13 residues. CDR3 nucleotides: TGTGCCAGCAGTCCCTGGCCGAACACTGAAGCTTTCTTT. It is translated as CASSPWPNTEAFF.

The chain is built from TRBV13 and TRBJ2-7; TRBD1 is a possible D gene (6 bases). Deletions cut 5 bases from V and 5 bases from J, with 16 bases between. Looked up from germline, CDR1 is PRHDT and CDR2 is FYEKMQ (reference sequence). The length of the CDR3 is 14 residues. CDR3 sequence (DNA): TGTGCCAGCAGCACTAGGGACAATGGAGACGAGCAGTACTTC. It yields the protein CASSTRDNGDEQYF.

This clone was recorded once. The chain couples TRBV11-2 to TRBJ2-7, with TRBD2 matching 15 bases. The germline V gene has CDR1 SGHAT and CDR2 FQNNGV. The CDR3 consists of 18 residues. V shed 4 bases and J 0 bases; nucleotides not matched to a gene: 7. As DNA, the CDR3 is TGTGCCAGCAGCTCGGGACTAGCGGGGGGCCTTTCCTCCTACGAGCAGTACTTC. Translation: CASSSGLAGGLSSYEQYF.

The chain employs TRBV7-9 and TRBJ2-1, with 9 bases that match TRBD2. This CDR3 region has 18 residues. Germline CDR1 is SEHNR and CDR2 is FQNEAQ (reference sequence). V shed 5 bases and J 1 base; nucleotides not matched to a gene: 12. Here the CDR3 DNA reads TGTGCCAGCAGCGACAACCGGGCGGGGGGGCCATCCTACAATGAGCAGTTCTTC. Amino acids: CASSDNRAGGPSYNEQFF.

The chain combines TRBV7-8 with TRBJ2-1; weak D call: TRBD2 (6 bases). This CDR3 comprises 17 residues. From germline, CDR1 is SGHVS and CDR2 FQNEAQ. Trimming removed 4 bases at V and 4 bases at J, with 20 bases between. The CDR3 DNA reads as TGTGCCAGCAGCTCCAAACCGGGACTGCGCCCATACAATGAGCAGTTCTTC. Translating gives CASSSKPGLRPYNEQFF.

This chain links TRBV25-1 with TRBJ2-1, with 8 nucleotides matching TRBD1. This CDR3 has 15 residues. Trimming cost V 2 bases and J 7 bases; bases outside gene matches: 7. Germline values: CDR1 MGHDK, CDR2 SYGVNS. CDR3 protein: CASSEPGTGLNEQFF. CDR3 bases: TGTGCCAGCAGTGAACCCGGGACAGGCCTGAATGAGCAGTTCTTC.

V is TRBV28 and J is TRBJ1-2; D remains unclear. Germline-derived CDR1 and CDR2 are MDHEN and SYDVKM. The CDR3 covers 12 residues. V was shortened by 6 bases and J by 7 bases, with 12 bases between the two germline ends. CDR3 loop: CASRNAGFGYTF. The CDR3 region has the DNA TGTGCCAGCAGGAACGCGGGCTTTGGCTACACCTTC.

CDR3 loop: CASSSGGLPSYEQYF. In DNA form, the CDR3 reads TGTGCCAGCAGTTCAGGGGGGCTACCTTCCTACGAGCAGTACTTC. This sequence joins TRBV6-5 and TRBJ2-7; weak D call: TRBD1 (7 bases). V lost 4 bases and J lost 1, with 14 bases in between. The CDR3 spans 15 residues. Germline V gives CDR1 MNHEY, CDR2 SVGAGI.

This clone was detected only once. V gene TRBV6-2 or TRBV6-3 combines with J gene TRBJ1-6; D is unclear. The CDR3 length is 13 residues. Trimming left V 3 bases short and J 7 bases short, with 7 bases between. Germline V gene lookup returns CDR1 MNHEY and CDR2 SVGEGT. The CDR3 coding sequence is TGTGCCAGCAGTTATGCAGAAAATTCACCCCTCCACTTT. This translates into CASSYAENSPLHF.

J is TRBJ2-3 and V is TRBV12-2; TRBD2, as called in the table, went unchecked against the DNA. TRBV12-2 is a known pseudogene. CDR3 size: 17 residues. In DNA form, the CDR3 reads TGTGCAAGTCGCTTAGCGGGCGGGGCCTCTAGCACAGATACGCAGTATTTT. This gives the protein CASRLAGGASSTDTQYF.

This chain uses TRBV7-2 with TRBJ2-7, with D unclear. The CDR3 sequence is 16 residues long. V lost 0 bases to trimming and J lost 6 bases, with 18 bases between them. Germline loops: CDR1 SGHTA, CDR2 FQGNSA. The CDR3 nucleotides are TGTGCCAGCAGCTTAGCGCCCCTAACCTCCTCGCTCGAGCAGTACTTC. As protein: CASSLAPLTSSLEQYF. The full variable domain, rest sourced from reference TRBV7-2 and TRBJ2-7, is GAGVSQSPSNKVTEKGKDVELRCDPISGHTALYWYRQSLGQGLEFLIYFQGNSAPDKSGLPSDRFSAERTGGSVSTLTIQRTQQEDSAVYLCASSLAPLTSSLEQYFGPGTRLTVT.

The J gene is TRBJ1-2, the V gene TRBV18; a possible D gene is TRBD1 (6 bases). This CDR3 comprises 15 residues. Trimming pared 4 bases from V and 2 bases from J, leaving 14 bases between. Germline V gene sequence: CDR1 KGHSH, CDR2 LQKENI. CDR3 residues: CASSHSQGQNYGYTF. The DNA of the CDR3 is TGTGCCAGCTCACACTCCCAGGGGCAAAACTATGGCTACACCTTC.

V and J are TRBV13 and TRBJ2-3, with 8 bases lining up with TRBD1. V trimming: 3 bases; J trimming: 2 bases; junction bases outside the gene matches: 4. The CDR3 consists of 15 residues. Germline-derived CDR1 and CDR2 are PRHDT and FYEKMQ (reference sequence). CDR3 loop: CASSFGTGDTDTQYF. In DNA form, the CDR3 reads TGTGCCAGCAGCTTTGGGACAGGTGACACAGATACGCAGTATTTT.

The V and J genes are TRBV4-1 and TRBJ1-6, with D possibly TRBD1 on 6 matching bases. The germline gives CDR1 MGHRA, CDR2 YSYEKL. The CDR3 covers 15 residues. V was trimmed by 3 bases and J by 9 bases, leaving 15 bases between them. The DNA for the CDR3 is TGCGCCAGCAGCCAGCCGGACAGAAGCGGTTCACCCCTCCACTTT. This codes for CASSQPDRSGSPLHF.